These T cell receptor beta chains were read from a single sample in a study of response to subunit inactivated influenza vaccine. TCRdb analysed the RT-PCR reads with MiXCR anew, one entry per CDR3 protein. The data contain 400,000 to 650,000 distinct CDR3 sequences, approximately 7.2% of them singletons. The sample was PBMCs from blood, taken around 25 months after vaccination. These receptor sequences come from a man aged 50 to 69 who received an inactivated influenza vaccine. Each CDR3 is given with its conserved first and last residue. Fields, in order: CDR3 protein, CDR3 DNA, clone size, V gene, D gene, J gene. D genes are given only for firm matches. Not every row has a clone size; where given, it reads once, few, many or a size class.

CDR3aa: CASSSPGQRYLSNEQFF
CDR3nt: TGCGCCAGCAGCTCGCCCGGCCAGCGGTACTTGTCGAATGAGCAGTTCTTC
abundance: -
v_gene: TRBV5-1
d_gene: -
j_gene: TRBJ2-1

CDR3aa: CASSGFIAGSTDTQYF
CDR3nt: TGTGCCAGCAGTGGGTTTATAGCGGGAAGCACAGATACGCAGTATTTT
abundance: -
v_gene: TRBV6-1
d_gene: TRBD2
j_gene: TRBJ2-3

CDR3aa: CASSLQLPGRDEQYF
CDR3nt: TGCGCCAGCAGCTTGCAATTGCCAGGGAGAGACGAGCAGTACTTC
abundance: -
v_gene: TRBV5-1
d_gene: -
j_gene: TRBJ2-7

CDR3aa: CASSFSSGGNQPQHF
CDR3nt: TGTGCCAGCAGCTTTAGCTCGGGAGGGAATCAGCCCCAGCATTTT
abundance: many
v_gene: TRBV7-2
d_gene: -
j_gene: TRBJ1-5

CDR3aa: CSARTQDTSGSVFF
CDR3nt: TGCAGTGCTAGAACACAAGATACTAGCGGGAGTGTGTTCTTC
abundance: many
v_gene: TRBV20-1
d_gene: TRBD2
j_gene: TRBJ2-1

CDR3aa: CASRLAGANTGELFF
CDR3nt: TGTGCCAGCAGACTAGCGGGGGCAAACACCGGGGAGCTGTTTTTT
abundance: many
v_gene: TRBV12-3/TRBV12-4
d_gene: TRBD2
j_gene: TRBJ2-2

CDR3aa: CASISAGGSTGELFF
CDR3nt: TGTGCCAGCATCTCAGCAGGGGGCAGCACCGGGGAGCTGTTTTTT
abundance: -
v_gene: TRBV28
d_gene: TRBD1
j_gene: TRBJ2-2

CDR3aa: CASSSRQGSTGELFF
CDR3nt: TGTGCCAGCAGCTCGAGACAGGGCTCCACCGGGGAGCTGTTTTTT
abundance: many
v_gene: TRBV7-2
d_gene: TRBD1
j_gene: TRBJ2-2

CDR3aa: CASSLSGSPHRADTQYF
CDR3nt: TGTGCCAGCAGTTTATCGGGGTCACCTCATCGGGCAGATACGCAGTATTTT
abundance: -
v_gene: TRBV27
d_gene: -
j_gene: TRBJ2-3

CDR3aa: CASSRGPGGSPLHF
CDR3nt: TGTGCCAGCAGCCGGGGGCCAGGTGGGTCACCCCTCCACTTT
abundance: -
v_gene: TRBV7-2
d_gene: -
j_gene: TRBJ1-6

CDR3aa: CASAPTSNYGYTF
CDR3nt: TGTGCCAGCGCTCCGACCTCTAACTATGGCTACACCTTC
abundance: few
v_gene: TRBV6-1
d_gene: -
j_gene: TRBJ1-2

CDR3aa: CSVSGSAPDEQFF
CDR3nt: TGCAGTGTCAGCGGCTCGGCCCCAGATGAGCAGTTCTTC
abundance: few
v_gene: TRBV20-1
d_gene: -
j_gene: TRBJ2-1

CDR3aa: CASSTGQLYNEQFF
CDR3nt: TGTGCCAGCAGTACGGGACAGCTTTACAATGAGCAGTTCTTC
abundance: few
v_gene: TRBV27
d_gene: TRBD1
j_gene: TRBJ2-1

CDR3aa: CASSGQETYNEQFF
CDR3nt: TGTGCCAGCAGCGGACAGGAGACCTACAATGAGCAGTTCTTC
abundance: few
v_gene: TRBV7-2
d_gene: TRBD1
j_gene: TRBJ2-1

CDR3aa: CASSVDGQDTQYF
CDR3nt: TGTGCCAGCAGCGTAGACGGCCAGGACACGCAGTATTTT
abundance: -
v_gene: TRBV9
d_gene: -
j_gene: TRBJ2-3

CDR3aa: CSARFTSGLYNEQFF
CDR3nt: TGCAGTGCTAGATTCACTAGCGGGTTATACAATGAGCAGTTCTTC
abundance: -
v_gene: TRBV20-1
d_gene: TRBD2
j_gene: TRBJ2-1

CDR3aa: CATSRRQGVNNEQFF
CDR3nt: TGTGCCACCAGCAGAAGACAGGGGGTAAACAATGAGCAGTTCTTC
abundance: -
v_gene: TRBV15
d_gene: TRBD1
j_gene: TRBJ2-1

CDR3aa: CSAGPGGYEQYF
CDR3nt: TGCAGCGCAGGCCCCGGGGGCTACGAGCAGTACTTC
abundance: few
v_gene: TRBV29-1
d_gene: -
j_gene: TRBJ2-7

CDR3aa: CASSAGLAGVGEQYF
CDR3nt: TGTGCCAGCAGTGCGGGACTAGCGGGAGTCGGGGAGCAGTACTTC
abundance: few
v_gene: TRBV27
d_gene: TRBD2
j_gene: TRBJ2-7

CDR3aa: CSARDAETQYF
CDR3nt: TGCAGTGCTAGAGATGCGGAGACCCAGTACTTC
abundance: few
v_gene: TRBV20-1
d_gene: -
j_gene: TRBJ2-5

CDR3aa: CASRSGDEQFF
CDR3nt: TGTGCCAGCCGTAGCGGGGATGAGCAGTTCTTC
abundance: few
v_gene: TRBV6-6
d_gene: TRBD2
j_gene: TRBJ2-1

CDR3aa: CAWRGLSRLFF
CDR3nt: TGTGCCTGGAGAGGACTGAGCAGGCTGTTTTTT
abundance: -
v_gene: TRBV30
d_gene: -
j_gene: TRBJ2-2

CDR3aa: CSATKGRVGADTQYF
CDR3nt: TGCAGTGCCACGAAGGGGAGGGTCGGGGCAGATACGCAGTATTTT
abundance: -
v_gene: TRBV20-1
d_gene: TRBD2
j_gene: TRBJ2-3

CDR3aa: CASSGYRTSGNNEQFF
CDR3nt: TGTGCCAGCAGTGGGTACCGGACTAGCGGTAACAATGAGCAGTTCTTC
abundance: many
v_gene: TRBV6-4
d_gene: TRBD2
j_gene: TRBJ2-1

CDR3aa: CAWSKLTLSPEAFF
CDR3nt: TGTGCCTGGAGTAAACTGACTCTCTCTCCTGAAGCTTTCTTT
abundance: -
v_gene: TRBV30
d_gene: -
j_gene: TRBJ1-1

CDR3aa: CASETRGSPNQPQHF
CDR3nt: TGTGCCAGCGAGACCCGGGGCTCCCCTAATCAGCCCCAGCATTTT
abundance: -
v_gene: TRBV6-2/TRBV6-3
d_gene: -
j_gene: TRBJ1-5

CDR3aa: CASRTDSYAPSYF
CDR3nt: TGTGCCAGCAGGACCGACAGCTATGCCCCTTCGTACTTC
abundance: -
v_gene: TRBV6-2/TRBV6-3
d_gene: -
j_gene: TRBJ2-4

CDR3aa: CTSRRASGGLISTDTQYF
CDR3nt: TGTACCAGCAGGCGTGCTAGCGGGGGACTTATTAGCACAGATACGCAGTATTTT
abundance: -
v_gene: TRBV12-3/TRBV12-4
d_gene: TRBD2
j_gene: TRBJ2-3

CDR3aa: CASSSGLKYQETQYF
CDR3nt: TGTGCCAGCAGCTCGGGACTAAAGTACCAAGAGACCCAGTACTTC
abundance: few
v_gene: TRBV5-6
d_gene: TRBD2
j_gene: TRBJ2-5

CDR3aa: CASSLGGPTGVDTEAFF
CDR3nt: TGTGCCAGCAGTTTGGGGGGTCCGACAGGGGTGGACACTGAAGCTTTCTTT
abundance: -
v_gene: TRBV12-3/TRBV12-4
d_gene: TRBD1
j_gene: TRBJ1-1

CDR3aa: CASTPSGENIQYF
CDR3nt: TGTGCCAGCACCCCGTCTGGGGAAAACATTCAGTACTTC
abundance: many
v_gene: TRBV12-3/TRBV12-4
d_gene: -
j_gene: TRBJ2-4

CDR3aa: CASSSRQASNTEAFF
CDR3nt: TGCGCCAGCAGCAGCCGACAGGCCTCGAACACTGAAGCTTTCTTT
abundance: few
v_gene: TRBV5-1
d_gene: -
j_gene: TRBJ1-1

CDR3aa: CASSRSQGPTQETQYF
CDR3nt: TGCGCCAGCAGCCGCTCACAGGGCCCAACCCAAGAGACCCAGTACTTC
abundance: many
v_gene: TRBV4-3
d_gene: -
j_gene: TRBJ2-5